These 15 T cell receptor beta chains came from one sample sequenced in a study of blood T cells in healthy people across ages. The second PCR ran roughly 7 to 11 cycles with a sample-barcoded 5' primer and J-beta primers. TCRdb re-derived calls from the 5' RACE reads in MiXCR, one entry per CDR3 protein. The table shows 710,000 or so distinct CDR3 sequences, with 20% to 25% occurring only once. The sequenced sample was blood. The receptor set was obtained from a man in his 70s in good health.

CDR3 amino acids: CASSPLIPGDSNQPQHF. As DNA, the CDR3 is TGCGCCAGCAGCCCCCTTATCCCAGGAGATAGCAATCAGCCCCAGCATTTT. The gene calls are TRBV5-1 and TRBJ1-5; D gene ambiguous. The germline V gene has CDR1 SGHRS and CDR2 YFSETQ. V was trimmed by 4 bases and J by 0 bases, leaving 17 bases between them. The length of the CDR3 is 17 residues. The full variable domain, with the rest looked up from reference TRBV5-1 and TRBJ1-5, is KAGVTQTPRYLIKTRGQQVTLSCSPISGHRSVSWYQQTPGQGLQFLFEYFSETQRNKGNFPGRFSGRQFSNSRSEMNVSTLELGDSALYLCASSPLIPGDSNQPQHFGDGTRLSIL.

This clonotype was found once. The chain joins TRBV6-7 to TRBJ2-1; D is uncertain. TRBV6-7 belongs to the ORF category, with a function that is uncertain. The CDR3 has 13 residues. V lost 5 bases and J lost 7, with 12 bases in between. CDR3 nucleotides: TGTGCCAGCAGTCCATCCTCTTTGAATGAGCAGTTCTTC. Translation gives CASSPSSLNEQFF.

This chain connects TRBV28 to TRBJ2-1, with D perhaps matching TRBD1 (6 bases). Trimming left V 3 bases short and J 0 bases short, with 9 bases between. The germline gives CDR1 MDHEN, CDR2 SYDVKM. The CDR3 contains 15 residues. CDR3 protein: CASSFPTGSYNEQFF. In nucleotides, the CDR3 is TGTGCCAGCAGTTTCCCGACAGGCTCCTACAATGAGCAGTTCTTC.

In this sample, this clonotype turned up many times. The genes are TRBV6-1 and TRBJ1-2, with 9 bases that match TRBD1. V gave up 5 bases and J gave up 7 bases; unmatched junction bases: 8. This CDR3 spans 14 amino acids. Germline V gene data show CDR1 as MNHNS and CDR2 as SASEGT. CDR3 DNA sequence: TGTGCCAGCAGTCTGGACAGGGGATCAGGTGGCTACACCTTC. As protein: CASSLDRGSGGYTF.

The gene calls are TRBV6-6 and TRBJ2-3; D gene uncertain. CDR1 and CDR2 (germline): MNHNY, SVGAGI (reference sequence). CDR3 length equals 13 residues. V gave up 0 bases and J gave up 3 bases, with 4 bases separating them. CDR3 protein: CASSYSKTDTQYF. The DNA of the CDR3 is TGTGCCAGCAGTTACTCGAAAACAGATACGCAGTATTTT.

This clonotype was seen a handful of times. The rearrangement joins TRBV7-2 to TRBJ2-1; D is uncertain. In germline, CDR1 is SGHTA, CDR2 FQGNSA. The V end was cut by 1 base, the J end by 3 bases, with 10 bases between. This CDR3 has 15 amino acids. The CDR3 spells CASSLGSTNYNEQFF. The CDR3 region has the DNA TGTGCCAGCAGCTTAGGGTCTACTAACTACAATGAGCAGTTCTTC.

The genes are TRBV28 and TRBJ2-5; 11 bases align to TRBD1. The CDR3 runs to 14 residues. Per germline, CDR1 MDHEN and CDR2 SYDVKM. V shed 5 bases and J 5 bases; nucleotides not matched to a gene: 4. CDR3 nucleotide sequence: TGTGCCAGCAGTGGGACAGGGGGGAGTGAGACCCAGTACTTC. It codes for CASSGTGGSETQYF.

The chain links TRBV20-1 to TRBJ2-1, with a weak D call TRBD2 (6 bases). Germline CDR1 DFQATT, CDR2 SNEGSKA (reference sequence). CDR3 length equals 16 residues. Trimming removed 0 bases from V and 0 bases from J, with 12 bases in between. The CDR3 region is CSARDFGGSSYNEQFF. Here the CDR3 DNA reads TGCAGTGCTAGAGATTTTGGGGGGAGCTCCTACAATGAGCAGTTCTTC.

The table lists this clonotype with a few counts. The chain has TRBV18 and TRBJ2-3; 7 bases are a match to TRBD2. CDR1 and CDR2 (germline): KGHSH, LQKENI. The CDR3 sequence is 15 residues long. With 3 bases clipped from V and 4 bases from J, the junction kept 7 bases outside the gene matches. CDR3 coding DNA: TGTGCCAGCTCACCGATTGGCGGGAGCGCAGATACGCAGTATTTT. Translation: CASSPIGGSADTQYF.

This clonotype was counted between two and nine times. The V gene is TRBV29-1, the J gene TRBJ1-5, with unresolved D. CDR1 and CDR2 (germline): SQVTM, ANQGSEA. The CDR3 sequence is 12 residues long. The germline V and J ends were trimmed by 2 bases and 9 bases, with 11 bases remaining between them. DNA for the CDR3: TGCAGCGTTGAATCCCCCGGAGGGCCCCAGCATTTT. Amino acids: CSVESPGGPQHF. Drawing the rest from reference TRBV29-1 and TRBJ1-5, the complete variable domain is SAVISQKPSRDICQRGTSLTIQCQVDSQVTMMFWYRQQPGQSLTLIATANQGSEATYESGFVIDKFPISRPNLTFSTLTVSNMSPEDSSIYLCSVESPGGPQHFGDGTRLSIL.

The V gene is TRBV7-9, the J gene TRBJ2-5; D not resolved. Germline CDR1 SEHNR, CDR2 FQNEAQ (reference sequence). V gave up 6 bases and J gave up 9 bases, with 11 bases separating them. The CDR3 length is 11 residues. The CDR3 region has the DNA TGTGCCAGCAGTGCTAGTTCGGCCCAGTACTTC. Its translation is CASSASSAQYF.

The V call is TRBV6-1, the J call TRBJ1-3; D unclear. Germline V CDR1 and CDR2: MNHNS, SASEGT. This CDR3 has 14 amino acids. The V and J ends lost 3 bases and 2 bases respectively, with 8 bases between them. In DNA form, the CDR3 reads TGTGCCAGCAGTGAGACATTTACTGGAAACACCATATATTTT. Protein product: CASSETFTGNTIYF.

This clonotype occurred once. One end of the junction varies from germline; a read error may be responsible. The J gene is TRBJ2-5, the V gene TRBV3-1; unclear D gene. This CDR3 comprises 15 residues. Germline V gene sequence: CDR1 LGHDT, CDR2 YNNKEL (reference sequence). The CDR3, as DNA: TGTGCCGGCAGCCAAGACCACATAAATTTGGAGACCCAGTACTTC. Encoded protein: CAGSQDHINLETQYF.

The chain employs TRBV2 and TRBJ2-7; D call uncertain. The CDR3 runs 13 residues. Germline CDR1 and CDR2: SNHLY and FYNNEI. Trimming pared 10 bases from V and 0 bases from J, leaving 13 bases between. In DNA form, the CDR3 reads TGTGCCACCTACGGCTTCCCCTCCTACGAGCAGTACTTC. Translating it yields CATYGFPSYEQYF. The variable domain in full, completed from reference TRBV2 and TRBJ2-7, reads EPEVTQTPSHQVTQMGQEVILRCVPISNHLYFYWYRQILGQKVEFLVSFYNNEISEKSEIFDDQFSVERPDGSNFTLKIRSTKLEDSAMYFCATYGFPSYEQYFGPGTRLTVT.

This clonotype was picked up a small number of times. The rearrangement links TRBV12-3 or TRBV12-4 to TRBJ1-4; 7 bases line up with TRBD1. The CDR3 is 13 residues long. Trimming at V came to 5 bases and at J to 10 bases, leaving 7 bases not matched to a gene. The chain's CDR3 is CASSRQDRRKLFF. The CDR3 nucleotides read TGTGCCAGCAGTAGACAGGACAGGCGAAAACTGTTTTTT.